Below are 8 T cell receptor beta chains sequenced from a single sample in a study of blood T cell repertoires in COVID-19 (dated by TCRdb to 2020 to 2021). The library was prepared using the immunoSEQ multiplex PCR assay. Here the immuneACCESS table is served through TCRdb, limited to in-frame sequences with V and J called. Missing clones are a known gap in these copies; in checked studies unresolved V genes cover under half, and the rest lacks a known reason. Across this sample there are 250,000 to 300,000 clones, with roughly 85% seen only once. The ten largest make up roughly 6.7% of the sample. The sequenced sample was PBMCs or T cells enriched from blood (not recorded which). The source of these receptors is a woman in her forties or fifties who had been exposed to COVID-19.

V is TRBV7-8 and J is TRBJ1-1; D remains ambiguous. Germline V gives CDR1 SGHVS, CDR2 FQNEAQ. The CDR3 sequence is 13 residues long. Trimming removed 4 bases at V and 11 bases at J, with 17 bases between. The CDR3 DNA reads TGTGCCAGCAGCTCCACGGGATCCTCGGGGGCTTTCTTT. Amino acids: CASSSTGSSGAFF.

The CDR3 DNA reads as TGTGCCAGCAGTTACTCGACAGGGGACTCCTACAATGAGCAGTTCTTC. Protein product: CASSYSTGDSYNEQFF. The chain has TRBV6-2 or TRBV6-3 and TRBJ2-1, with TRBD1 matching over 8 bases. Looked up from germline, CDR1 is MNHEY and CDR2 is SVGEGT. The CDR3 is 16 amino acids. Unmatched junction bases numbered 1, after V lost 0 bases and J lost 0 bases.

CDR3 amino acids: CASSGTGSHEQYF. Here the CDR3 DNA reads TGTGCCAGCAGCGGGACAGGGTCCCACGAGCAGTACTTC. The V gene is TRBV11-2, the J gene TRBJ2-7; 9 bases are a match to TRBD1. The ends lost 5 bases at V and 5 bases at J; junction bases unmatched: 4. In germline, CDR1 is SGHAT, CDR2 FQNNGV. The length of the CDR3 is 13 residues.

This CDR3 is CASSSGQTMNTEAFF. For the CDR3, the DNA is TGTGCCAGCAGCTCGGGACAGACCATGAACACTGAAGCTTTCTTT. V is TRBV27 and J is TRBJ1-1, with 7 bases fitting TRBD1. Germline lookup yields CDR1 MNHEY and CDR2 SMNVEV (reference sequence). The V and J ends lost 6 bases and 0 bases, in that order; junction bases with no gene match: 7. The CDR3 covers 15 residues.

This chain joins TRBV28 and TRBJ1-6; D gene unclear. From germline, CDR1 is MDHEN and CDR2 SYDVKM. Trimming took off 2 bases at V and 8 bases at J, with 16 bases between the two ends. CDR3 length: 16 residues. CDR3 protein: CASSLTHSRAYSPLHF. CDR3 DNA sequence: TGTGCCAGCAGTTTAACCCACAGCAGAGCTTATTCACCCCTCCACTTT.

V is TRBV27 and J is TRBJ2-1; 9 positions match TRBD1. Germline CDR1 and CDR2: MNHEY and SMNVEV (reference sequence). CDR3 length equals 14 residues. V was clipped by 4 bases and J by 7 bases; unmatched bases: 5. CDR3 DNA: TGTGCCAGCAGTTCCAACAGGGGGCGAAATGAGCAGTTCTTC. It encodes CASSSNRGRNEQFF.

The J gene is TRBJ2-2, the V gene TRBV5-1, with TRBD2 matching over 7 bases. The CDR3 contains 16 residues. V lost 0 bases, J lost 5 bases, and 7 bases stayed unmatched. Germline values: CDR1 SGHRS, CDR2 YFSETQ. The CDR3 region is CASSLADPGGTGELFF. The DNA for the CDR3 is TGCGCCAGCAGCTTGGCCGACCCCGGGGGGACCGGGGAGCTGTTTTTT. Using reference TRBV5-1 and TRBJ2-2 for the parts outside the CDR3, the full variable domain is KAGVTQTPRYLIKTRGQQVTLSCSPISGHRSVSWYQQTPGQGLQFLFEYFSETQRNKGNFPGRFSGRQFSNSRSEMNVSTLELGDSALYLCASSLADPGGTGELFFGEGSRLTVL.

The chain links TRBV5-1 to TRBJ2-5, with 7 bases that match TRBD1. CDR1 is SGHRS, CDR2 YFSETQ, per germline. The CDR3 runs 14 residues. The junction had 4 bases not matched to a gene; V was cut back by 4 bases and J by 1 base. CDR3 sequence (DNA): TGCGCCAGCAGCGGGACAGTGACCCAAGAGACCCAGTACTTC. Its translation: CASSGTVTQETQYF.